The rows below give T cell receptor beta chains drawn from one sample of a study of cytomegalovirus exposure and HLA in healthy donors. Sequenced by immunoSEQ multiplex PCR; TCRdb stores in-frame clones only, minus some. The data contain 150,000 to 200,000 clones, under 85% of them singletons. The source material was PBMCs. The receptors come from a male donor in good health and CMV-seronegative. The CDR3 runs from the conserved cysteine through the conserved F or W. Each record gives: CDR3 protein, CDR3 DNA, V gene, J gene, clone size, D gene. A D gene is named only where the DNA matches it firmly. Clone size appears in some rows only: once, few, many, or a class for an expanded clone.

CDR3 protein: CASSRATGVPYEQYF
CDR3 DNA: TGTGCCAGCAGCCGCGCGACAGGGGTCCCTTACGAGCAGTACTTC
V gene: TRBV6-5
J gene: TRBJ2-7
clone size: NA
D gene: TRBD1

CDR3 protein: CASSQAEGRGYIQYF
CDR3 DNA: TGCGCCAGCAGCCAAGCAGAGGGAAGAGGGTACATTCAGTACTTC
V gene: TRBV4-3
J gene: TRBJ2-4
clone size: NA
D gene: NA

CDR3 protein: CASSLTRVGLLGEKLFF
CDR3 DNA: TGTGCCAGCAGCCTGACTCGGGTGGGGCTACTGGGGGAAAAACTGTTTTTT
V gene: TRBV5-6
J gene: TRBJ1-4
clone size: NA
D gene: NA

CDR3 protein: CASTNRGLEKLFF
CDR3 DNA: TGTGCCAGCACCAACAGGGGTCTTGAAAAACTGTTTTTT
V gene: TRBV6-1
J gene: TRBJ1-4
clone size: NA
D gene: TRBD1

CDR3 protein: CAWSARDNQPQHF
CDR3 DNA: TGTGCCTGGAGTGCGCGGGACAATCAGCCCCAGCATTTT
V gene: TRBV30
J gene: TRBJ1-5
clone size: NA
D gene: NA

CDR3 protein: CASSSAGVSGANVLTF
CDR3 DNA: TGTGCCAGCAGTAGCGCCGGGGTCTCTGGGGCCAACGTCCTGACTTTC
V gene: TRBV5-6
J gene: TRBJ2-6
clone size: NA
D gene: NA

CDR3 protein: CASRETGRGYTF
CDR3 DNA: TGTGCCAGTAGAGAGACAGGGCGAGGCTACACCTTC
V gene: TRBV19
J gene: TRBJ1-2
clone size: few
D gene: TRBD1

CDR3 protein: CASIELAGAGELFF
CDR3 DNA: TGTGCCAGCATTGAACTAGCGGGAGCCGGGGAGCTGTTTTTT
V gene: TRBV2
J gene: TRBJ2-2
clone size: NA
D gene: TRBD2

CDR3 protein: CASSLAQRHEAFF
CDR3 DNA: TGTGCCAGCAGCTTAGCGCAGCGGCATGAAGCTTTCTTT
V gene: TRBV7-3
J gene: TRBJ1-1
clone size: NA
D gene: NA

CDR3 protein: CASSLGGHTEAFF
CDR3 DNA: TGTGCCAGCAGCTTAGGGGGCCACACTGAAGCTTTCTTT
V gene: TRBV7-2
J gene: TRBJ1-1
clone size: NA
D gene: NA

CDR3 protein: CATSRDMGTGQYGYTF
CDR3 DNA: TGTGCCACCAGCAGAGATATGGGGACAGGGCAATATGGCTACACCTTC
V gene: TRBV15
J gene: TRBJ1-2
clone size: NA
D gene: TRBD1

CDR3 protein: CASMRGRTDTQYF
CDR3 DNA: TGTGCCAGCATGCGGGGACGCACAGATACGCAGTATTTT
V gene: TRBV6-5
J gene: TRBJ2-3
clone size: NA
D gene: NA

CDR3 protein: CASSAGGTDTQYF
CDR3 DNA: TGCGCCAGCAGCGCCGGGGGCACAGATACGCAGTATTTT
V gene: TRBV5-1
J gene: TRBJ2-3
clone size: NA
D gene: NA

CDR3 protein: CASSPLTAVLNQPQHF
CDR3 DNA: TGTGCCAGCAGCCCCCTCACAGCGGTCCTCAATCAGCCCCAGCATTTT
V gene: TRBV7-9
J gene: TRBJ1-5
clone size: few
D gene: NA

CDR3 protein: CASSIPQGTEAFF
CDR3 DNA: TGCGCCAGCAGCATACCGCAGGGGACTGAAGCTTTCTTT
V gene: TRBV5-1
J gene: TRBJ1-1
clone size: NA
D gene: NA

CDR3 protein: CASSYGGGNTIYF
CDR3 DNA: TGTGCCAGCAGTTACGGGGGCGGAAACACCATATATTTT
V gene: TRBV6-5
J gene: TRBJ1-3
clone size: NA
D gene: NA

CDR3 protein: CASSLGLSNTEAFF
CDR3 DNA: TGTGCCAGCAGCCTCGGACTCTCGAACACTGAAGCTTTCTTT
V gene: TRBV9
J gene: TRBJ1-1
clone size: NA
D gene: NA

CDR3 protein: CASSSWRAENTEAFF
CDR3 DNA: TGTGCCAGCAGTTCGTGGAGGGCGGAGAACACTGAAGCTTTCTTT
V gene: TRBV27
J gene: TRBJ1-1
clone size: NA
D gene: NA

CDR3 protein: CAISGDRANQPQHF
CDR3 DNA: TGTGCCATCAGCGGCGACAGGGCTAATCAGCCCCAGCATTTT
V gene: TRBV10-3
J gene: TRBJ1-5
clone size: NA
D gene: TRBD1

CDR3 protein: CASRESYSNQPQHF
CDR3 DNA: TGTGCCAGCAGGGAGTCCTATAGCAATCAGCCCCAGCATTTT
V gene: TRBV28
J gene: TRBJ1-5
clone size: few
D gene: NA

CDR3 protein: CASSRLTMNTEAFF
CDR3 DNA: TGTGCCAGCAGTCGGTTAACCATGAACACTGAAGCTTTCTTT
V gene: TRBV27
J gene: TRBJ1-1
clone size: NA
D gene: NA

CDR3 protein: CAWSSHRGEAFF
CDR3 DNA: TGTGCCTGGAGTAGTCACAGGGGTGAAGCTTTCTTT
V gene: TRBV30
J gene: TRBJ1-1
clone size: NA
D gene: TRBD1

CDR3 protein: CAGRAGTGVWETQYF
CDR3 DNA: TGTGCCGGTCGGGCCGGGACAGGGGTTTGGGAGACCCAGTACTTC
V gene: TRBV5-5
J gene: TRBJ2-5
clone size: NA
D gene: TRBD1

CDR3 protein: CASTGYSSSGNTIYF
CDR3 DNA: TGCGCCAGCACCGGGTACTCCTCCTCTGGAAACACCATATATTTT
V gene: TRBV10-2
J gene: TRBJ1-3
clone size: NA
D gene: NA